Listed below are T cell receptor beta chains from one sample, sequenced in a study of cytomegalovirus exposure and HLA in healthy donors. Generated by immunoSEQ multiplex PCR, the TCRdb table keeps only in-frame clones and is missing some. The sample data list approximately 110,000 clones. The sequencing input was PBMCs. Source of these receptors: a man in his thirties or forties in good health and CMV-seronegative. The CDR3 runs from the conserved cysteine through the conserved F or W. Fields, in order: V gene, CDR3 length, J gene, D gene, CDR3 DNA, CDR3 protein. The D gene is left open where the match is weak.

TRBV4-1	15	TRBJ2-5	TRBD2	TGCGCCAGCAGCTTAGCGGGAGGGATCCAAGAGACCCAGTACTTC	CASSLAGGIQETQYF
TRBV7-8	12	TRBJ2-1	NA	TGTGCCAGCAGCTGGAGAGACGGTGAGCAGTTCTTC	CASSWRDGEQFF
TRBV18	15	TRBJ1-2	TRBD1	TGTGCCAGCTCAACTTCGGGGGACAGCCCTGCTGGCTACACCTTC	CASSTSGDSPAGYTF
TRBV7-3	17	TRBJ2-6	TRBD1	TGTGCCAGCAGTCGCACCGGGACAGCTTCTGGGGCCAACGTCCTGACTTTC	CASSRTGTASGANVLTF
TRBV5-1	14	TRBJ1-6	NA	TGCGCCAGCAGCTTATGGAGGTATAATTCACCCCTCCACTTT	CASSLWRYNSPLHF
TRBV6-1	15	TRBJ1-1	TRBD1	TGTGCCAGCAGTAGGATTGACAGGGCTAACACTGAAGCTTTCTTT	CASSRIDRANTEAFF
TRBV5-1	15	TRBJ2-1	TRBD2	TGCGCCAGCACCCTCTCTAGCGGGAGGATCGGTGAGCAGTTCTTC	CASTLSSGRIGEQFF
TRBV5-6	14	TRBJ2-5	NA	TGTGCCAGCAGCGTGGGGGACATACAAGAGACCCAGTACTTC	CASSVGDIQETQYF
TRBV5-6	17	TRBJ2-3	TRBD2	TGTGCCAGCAGCTTGGTTTCTAGCGGGGGTAGCACAGATACGCAGTATTTT	CASSLVSSGGSTDTQYF
TRBV6-5	15	TRBJ2-5	NA	TGTGCCAGCAGTCTGGGCCTAGCATGGGGAGAGACCCAGTACTTC	CASSLGLAWGETQYF
TRBV10-3	15	TRBJ2-1	TRBD2	TGTGCCATCAGCCGGACTAGCGGGATATTGAATGAGCAGTTCTTC	CAISRTSGILNEQFF
TRBV18	15	TRBJ1-2	NA	TGTGCCAGCTCACCTTCGACTGGACAGAACTATGGCTACACCTTC	CASSPSTGQNYGYTF